The text below deals with one T cell receptor (beta chain). Its antigen remains unidentified. Preparation of the TCRbeta library used unique molecular identifiers. TCRdb fed the PCR reads into MiXCR, producing one record per CDR3 protein. This table holds around 580,000 distinct CDR3 sequences, more than 20% found once. This sample is part of a study of T-cell reconstitution after alpha-beta-depleted transplantation in children. Findings and limits, study-wide: Some patients' high day-60 TCRbeta diversity was traced to surviving recipient T cells and thymic progenitors. After one year, T-cell counts and TCRbeta diversity mostly came from new T cells. Several hundred expanded graft clones reportedly were the source of alpha-beta T cells about two months after transplant.

Trimming removed 1 base at V and 3 bases at J, with 10 bases between. The CDR3 loop spans 14 amino acids. Germline CDR1 and CDR2: DFQATT and SNEGSKA (reference sequence). The material sequenced was PBMCs, mostly from graft donor cells, taken 360 days after TCRalphabeta/CD19-depleted stem cell transplant. The chain employs TRBV20-1 and TRBJ1-5, with TRBD1 as a possible D gene (6 bases). This sequence originates from a boy less than two years old who had a stem cell transplant for acute myeloid leukemia, so the T cells may come from the graft donor. The CDR3 is CSARATGYNQPQHF. CDR3 sequence (DNA): TGCAGTGCTAGAGCTACAGGGTACAATCAGCCCCAGCATTTT.